This is a list of T cell receptor beta chains from one sample in a study of T cells in localized non-small cell lung cancer. Method: immunoSEQ multiplex PCR; TCRdb's copy keeps in-frame clones and lacks some. Of 25,000 to 30,000 clones in the sample, roughly 87% were seen once. The sample was peripheral blood, taken before any cancer treatment. The origin of the receptors is a male donor older than 55 with stage I lung adenocarcinoma. Each CDR3 is given with its conserved first and last residue. D genes are given only for firm matches. Expanded clones get a size class; other rows say once, few or many, or leave the size out.

clone_size j_call v_call d_call cdr3_nt cdr3_aa
. TRBJ1-5 TRBV27 . TGTGCCAGCAGACCCTTGGGGGCAGGGGGCAATCAGCCCCAGCATTTT CASRPLGAGGNQPQHF
. TRBJ1-4 TRBV5-1 . TGCGCCAGCAGCGTCGGTGGAGGAGCAACTAATGAAAAACTGTTTTTT CASSVGGGATNEKLFF
. TRBJ1-2 TRBV28 . TGTGCCAGCAGTCCCGTGACAGAGAGCTATGGCTACACCTTC CASSPVTESYGYTF
. TRBJ2-6 TRBV21-1 . TGTGCCAGCAGCTTCCGGGACAGGGACTCTGGGGCCAACGTCCTGACTTTC CASSFRDRDSGANVLTF
. TRBJ2-7 TRBV4-2 . TGTGCCAGCAGCCAAGGGCGGCAGCAGCAGTACTTC CASSQGRQQQYF
large TRBJ2-7 TRBV6-5 . TGTGCCAGCAGTTACTCCCGACGGCCGACCTACGAGCAGTACTTC CASSYSRRPTYEQYF
. TRBJ1-1 TRBV19 TRBD1 TGTGCCAGTAGTTCGTCGACAGGGGGTTGGACTGAAGCTTTCTTT CASSSSTGGWTEAFF
. TRBJ2-5 TRBV30 . TGTGCCTGGAGTGTGGGGAGGCAAGAGACCCAGTACTTC CAWSVGRQETQYF
once TRBJ1-1 TRBV9 . TGTGCCAGCAGCGTAGGGGGTGAACTGTCCATAGCCACTGAAGCTTTCTTT CASSVGGELSIATEAFF
few TRBJ1-1 TRBV7-9 . TGTGCCAGCAGCTTAGCGTGGGCGAACACTGAAGCTTTCTTT CASSLAWANTEAFF
. TRBJ1-6 TRBV30 . TGTGCCTGGAGTCCCTTTTCCTCCTATAATTCACCCCTCCACTTT CAWSPFSSYNSPLHF
. TRBJ2-1 TRBV9 TRBD2 TGTGCCAGCAGCGTCGGGACTAGCGGATTCAATGAGCAGTTCTTC CASSVGTSGFNEQFF
once TRBJ2-3 TRBV7-2 . TGTGCCAGCAGCTTTAATGGGGGTGGGTTTAAAGATACGCAGTATTTT CASSFNGGGFKDTQYF
. TRBJ2-1 TRBV18 . TGTGCCAGCTCACCGCCTAGCCCCGGCAATGAGCAGTTCTTC CASSPPSPGNEQFF
. TRBJ2-1 TRBV7-3 . TGTGCCAGCAGCTCGGGACTGGGCAGCTCCTACAATGAGCAGTTCTTC CASSSGLGSSYNEQFF
. TRBJ2-3 TRBV9 . TGTGCCAGCAGCCAGTTAGCGGTTAGCACAGATACGCAGTATTTT CASSQLAVSTDTQYF
few TRBJ1-5 TRBV30 . TGTGCCTGGAGTGTACGTGATAATCAGCCCCAGCATTTT CAWSVRDNQPQHF
. TRBJ2-2 TRBV7-2 . TGTGCCAGCAGCTCAACCAGATCCGCGAGGAACACCGGGGAGCTGTTTTTT CASSSTRSARNTGELFF
. TRBJ2-7 TRBV30 TRBD2 TGTGCCTGGAGTGTACATTACCCCTCGGGGGGTAGACCCTACGAGCAGTACTTC CAWSVHYPSGGRPYEQYF
. TRBJ1-1 TRBV28 . TGTGCCAGCAGTTCGACATATCCGAACACTGAAGCTTTCTTT CASSSTYPNTEAFF
. TRBJ1-2 TRBV5-5 . TGTGCCAGCAGCTCGGATCCCTGGGGGGTATACTATGGCTACACCTTC CASSSDPWGVYYGYTF
. TRBJ1-1 TRBV28 TRBD1 TGTGCCAGCCCCCGAGACAGGGAATGGACTGAAGCTTTCTTT CASPRDREWTEAFF
. TRBJ1-5 TRBV5-8 TRBD1 TGTGCCAGCAGCCGATCGGGACAGAAGAATCAGCCCCAGCATTTT CASSRSGQKNQPQHF
. TRBJ2-2 TRBV28 TRBD1 TGTGCCAGCAGTTTACCCCGGACAGGGAGCAGGACCGGGGAGCTGTTTTTT CASSLPRTGSRTGELFF
. TRBJ1-3 TRBV5-1 . TGCGCCAGCAGCTCTGGGGCTGGAAACACCATATATTTT CASSSGAGNTIYF
. TRBJ1-2 TRBV7-9 TRBD1 TGTGCCAGCAGCTTAGCCGGGACAGGGGGCTATGGCTACACCTTC CASSLAGTGGYGYTF
. TRBJ2-5 TRBV7-2 . TGTGCCAGCAGCCCCGGGGGTGGAGAGACCCAGTACTTC CASSPGGGETQYF